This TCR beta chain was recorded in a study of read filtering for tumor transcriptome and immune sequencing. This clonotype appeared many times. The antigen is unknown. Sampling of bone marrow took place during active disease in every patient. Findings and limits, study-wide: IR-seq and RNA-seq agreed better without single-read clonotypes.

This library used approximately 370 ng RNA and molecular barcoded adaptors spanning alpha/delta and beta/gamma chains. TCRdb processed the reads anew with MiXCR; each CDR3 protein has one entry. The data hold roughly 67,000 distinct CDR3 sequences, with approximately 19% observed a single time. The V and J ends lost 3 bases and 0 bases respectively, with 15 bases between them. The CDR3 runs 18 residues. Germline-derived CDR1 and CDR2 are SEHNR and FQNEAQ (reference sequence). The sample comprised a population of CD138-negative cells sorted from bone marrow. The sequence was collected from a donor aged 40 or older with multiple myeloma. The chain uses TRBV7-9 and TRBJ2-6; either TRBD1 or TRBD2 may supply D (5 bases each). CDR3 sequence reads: CASSFLRGISSGANVLTF. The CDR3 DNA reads TGTGCCAGCAGCTTTCTCCGGGGCATTAGCTCTGGGGCCAACGTCCTGACTTTC. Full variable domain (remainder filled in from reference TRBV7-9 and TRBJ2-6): DTGVSQNPRHKITKRGQNVTFRCDPISEHNRLYWYRQTLGQGPEFLTYFQNEAQLEKSRLLSDRFSAERPKGSFSTLEIQRTEQGDSAMYLCASSFLRGISSGANVLTFGAGSRLTVL.